Shown below are 7 T cell receptor beta chains from a single sample sequenced in a study of blood T cell repertoires in COVID-19. Clones were sequenced by immunoSEQ multiplex PCR, and TCRdb holds only the in-frame ones, with some missing. In the table there are roughly 40,000 clones, roughly 76% of which are singletons. Specimen: peripheral blood. These receptors originate from a man aged 65-85 years with active or convalescent COVID-19.

This clone was detected only once. The chain couples TRBV30 to TRBJ2-7; D may be TRBD2 (6 bases). In germline, CDR1 is GTSNPN, CDR2 SVGIG (reference sequence). This CDR3 region has 12 residues. V lost 0 bases to trimming and J lost 7 bases, with 10 bases between them. CDR3 region: CAWSVGGGEQYF. CDR3 in DNA: TGTGCCTGGAGTGTAGGTGGGGGGGAGCAGTACTTC. Complete variable domain (other parts from reference TRBV30 and TRBJ2-7): SQTIHQWPATLVQPVGSPLSLECTVEGTSNPNLYWYRQAAGRGLQLLFYSVGIGQISSEVPQNLSASRPQDRQFILSSKKLLLSDSGFYLCAWSVGGGEQYFGPGTRLTVT.

The chain links TRBV5-4 to TRBJ2-5, with a weak D call TRBD2 (5 bases). This CDR3 comprises 13 residues. V lost 4 bases, J lost 3 bases, and 10 bases lay in between. The germline V gene encodes CDR1 SGHNT and CDR2 YYREEE (reference sequence). This CDR3 is CASSKRIEETQYF. CDR3 bases: TGTGCCAGCAGCAAGCGGATCGAAGAGACCCAGTACTTC. Combining the CDR3 with reference TRBV5-4 and TRBJ2-5 gives the whole variable domain ETGVTQSPTHLIKTRGQQVTLRCSSQSGHNTVSWYQQALGQGPQFIFQYYREEENGRGNFPPRFSGLQFPNYSSELNVNALELDDSALYLCASSKRIEETQYFGPGTRLLVL.

This chain connects TRBV6-5 to TRBJ2-3; D might be TRBD1 (5 bases). The CDR3 has 13 amino acids. Trimming took off 7 bases at V and 3 bases at J, with 11 bases between the two ends. From germline, CDR1 is MNHEY and CDR2 SVGAGI. The CDR3 spells CASKGTGTDTQYF. DNA of the CDR3: TGTGCCAGCAAAGGAACAGGTACAGATACGCAGTATTTT.

This sequence joins TRBV12-3 or TRBV12-4 and TRBJ2-7; 7 nucleotides match TRBD1. V lost 6 bases to trimming and J lost 3 bases; unmatched junction nucleotides: 5. The CDR3 length is 13 residues. Here the CDR3 reads CASRRQGYYEQYF. The DNA of the CDR3 is TGTGCCAGCAGGAGACAGGGTTACTACGAGCAGTACTTC.

On this clone: Additional DNA sequences in this sample encode the identical CDR3. The V call is TRBV12-3 or TRBV12-4, the J call TRBJ2-7; TRBD1 matches at 7 bases. This CDR3 contains 12 residues. J was trimmed by 4 bases and V by 7 bases; bases with no gene match: 4. This CDR3 is CASKDRTYEQYF. DNA for the CDR3: TGTGCCAGCAAGGACAGGACGTACGAGCAGTACTTC.

The J gene is TRBJ1-2, the V gene TRBV28, with 7 bases matching TRBD1. The CDR3 has 14 residues. Germline V CDR1 and CDR2: MDHEN, SYDVKM. V lost 11 bases, J lost 4 bases, and 13 bases stayed unmatched. CDR3: CAGRKRDRLYGYTF. The DNA for the CDR3 is TGTGCCGGACGAAAACGGGACAGACTCTATGGCTACACCTTC.

The chain's CDR3 is CASSARQLTQEPQHF. The CDR3 DNA is TGTGCCAGCAGTGCTCGACAGCTAACACAGGAGCCCCAGCATTTT. This chain links TRBV27 with TRBJ1-5, with D possibly TRBD1 on 5 matching bases. Trimming took off 5 bases at V and 8 bases at J, with 19 bases between the two ends. Germline V CDR1 and CDR2: MNHEY, SMNVEV (reference sequence). This CDR3 spans 15 amino acids.